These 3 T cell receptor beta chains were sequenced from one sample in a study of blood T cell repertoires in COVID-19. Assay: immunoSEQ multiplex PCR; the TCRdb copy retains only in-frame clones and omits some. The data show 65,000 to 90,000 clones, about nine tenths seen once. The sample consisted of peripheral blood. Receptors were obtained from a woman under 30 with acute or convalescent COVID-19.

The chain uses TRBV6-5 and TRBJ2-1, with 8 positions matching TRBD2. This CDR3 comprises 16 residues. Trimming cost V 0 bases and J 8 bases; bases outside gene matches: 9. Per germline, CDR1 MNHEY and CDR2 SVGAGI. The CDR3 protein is CASSYSLSGSSYEQFF. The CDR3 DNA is TGTGCCAGCAGTTACTCGCTCAGCGGGAGTAGCTATGAGCAGTTCTTC.

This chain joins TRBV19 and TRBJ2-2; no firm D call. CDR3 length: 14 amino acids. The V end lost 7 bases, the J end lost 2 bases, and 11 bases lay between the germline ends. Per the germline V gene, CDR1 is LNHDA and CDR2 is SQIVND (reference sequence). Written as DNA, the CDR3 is TGTGCCAGTAACCAGGCCCAAAACACCGGGGAGCTGTTTTTT. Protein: CASNQAQNTGELFF.

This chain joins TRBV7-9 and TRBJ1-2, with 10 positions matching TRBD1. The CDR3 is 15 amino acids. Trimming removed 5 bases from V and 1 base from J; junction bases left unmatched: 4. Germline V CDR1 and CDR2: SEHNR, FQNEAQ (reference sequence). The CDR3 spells CASSHGTGVNYGYTF. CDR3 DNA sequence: TGTGCCAGCAGCCACGGGACAGGGGTTAACTATGGCTACACCTTC.